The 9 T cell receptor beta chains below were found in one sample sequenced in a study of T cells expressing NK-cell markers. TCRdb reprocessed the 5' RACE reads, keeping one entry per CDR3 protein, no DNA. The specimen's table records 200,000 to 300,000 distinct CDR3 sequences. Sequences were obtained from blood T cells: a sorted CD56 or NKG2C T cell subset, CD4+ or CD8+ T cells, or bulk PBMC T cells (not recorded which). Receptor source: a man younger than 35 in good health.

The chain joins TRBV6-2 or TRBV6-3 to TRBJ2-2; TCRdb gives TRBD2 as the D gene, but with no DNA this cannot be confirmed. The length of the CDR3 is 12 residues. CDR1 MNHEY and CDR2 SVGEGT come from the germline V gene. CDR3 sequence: CASSPTRGELFF.

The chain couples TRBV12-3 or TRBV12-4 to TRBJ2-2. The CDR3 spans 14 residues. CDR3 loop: CASSDRTNTGELFF.

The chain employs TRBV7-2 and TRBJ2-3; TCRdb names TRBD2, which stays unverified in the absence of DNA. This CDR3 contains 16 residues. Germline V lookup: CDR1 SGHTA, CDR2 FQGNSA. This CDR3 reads CASSRTGTSGADTQYF.

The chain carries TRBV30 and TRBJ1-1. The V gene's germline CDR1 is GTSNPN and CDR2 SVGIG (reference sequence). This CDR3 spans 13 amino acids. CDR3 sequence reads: CAWSAARTLKAFF.

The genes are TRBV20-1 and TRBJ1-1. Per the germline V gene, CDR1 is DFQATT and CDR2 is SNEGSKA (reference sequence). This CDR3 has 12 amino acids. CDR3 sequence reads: CSAMGPYSEAFF.

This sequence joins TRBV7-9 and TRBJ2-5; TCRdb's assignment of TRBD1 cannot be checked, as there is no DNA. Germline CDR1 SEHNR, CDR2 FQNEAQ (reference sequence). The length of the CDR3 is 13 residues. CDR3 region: CASSFRPGETQYF.

Here the CDR3 reads CASGLVQRLAVENDTQYF. The V and J genes are TRBV12-5 and TRBJ2-3; TCRdb's D call, TRBD2, is unchecked because there is no DNA. The CDR3 covers 18 residues. The germline V gene encodes CDR1 LGHNT and CDR2 FRNRAP.

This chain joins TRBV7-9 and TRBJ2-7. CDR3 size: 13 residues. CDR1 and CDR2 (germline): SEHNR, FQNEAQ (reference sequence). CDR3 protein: CASSLVPSYEQYF.

CDR3 loop: CASSSPRREQYF. The chain is built from TRBV5-5 and TRBJ2-7; TCRdb indicates TRBD1, and absent DNA this call remains unverified. The CDR3 is 12 amino acids. From germline, CDR1 is SGHKS and CDR2 YYEKEE (reference sequence).